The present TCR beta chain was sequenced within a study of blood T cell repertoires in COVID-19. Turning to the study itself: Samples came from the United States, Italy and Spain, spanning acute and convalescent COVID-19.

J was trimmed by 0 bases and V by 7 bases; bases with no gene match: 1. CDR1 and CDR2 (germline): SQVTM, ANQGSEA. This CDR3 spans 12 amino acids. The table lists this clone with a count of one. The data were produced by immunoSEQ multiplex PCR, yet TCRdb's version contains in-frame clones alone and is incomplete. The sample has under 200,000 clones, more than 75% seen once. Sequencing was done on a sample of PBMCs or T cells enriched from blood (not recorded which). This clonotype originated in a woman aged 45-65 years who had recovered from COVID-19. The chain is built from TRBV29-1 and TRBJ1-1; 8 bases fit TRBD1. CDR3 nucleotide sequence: TGCAGCGGACAGGGGATGAACACTGAAGCTTTCTTT. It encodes CSGQGMNTEAFF.